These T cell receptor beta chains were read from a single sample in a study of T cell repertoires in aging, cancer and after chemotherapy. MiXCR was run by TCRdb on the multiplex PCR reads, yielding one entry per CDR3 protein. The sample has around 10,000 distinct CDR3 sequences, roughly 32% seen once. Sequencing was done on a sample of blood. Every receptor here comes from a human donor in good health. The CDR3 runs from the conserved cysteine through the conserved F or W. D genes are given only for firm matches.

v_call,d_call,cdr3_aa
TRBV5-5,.,CASSWAQGATNEKLFF
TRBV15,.,CATSRDQEVSEQYF
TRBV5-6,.,CASSFGAYNEQFF
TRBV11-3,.,CASSLRQADNSPLHF
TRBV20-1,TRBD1,CSARGGRTGESYEQYF
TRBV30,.,CAWRGLSVRDTEAFF
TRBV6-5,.,CASSYSGENTGELFF
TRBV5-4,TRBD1,CASSPDRGEGIQYF
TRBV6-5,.,CASSRGPPRDTEAFF
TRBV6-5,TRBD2,CASSVMGGSGETQYF
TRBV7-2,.,CASSLQASHNEKLFF
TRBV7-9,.,CASSPGSSTDTQYF
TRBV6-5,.,CASSYSLGSSYEQYF
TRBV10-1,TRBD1,CASSEGRDRAYEQYF
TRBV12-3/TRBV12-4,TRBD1,CASSIHRGPGTGELFF
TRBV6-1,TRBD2,CASTGLAGGSDYEQYF
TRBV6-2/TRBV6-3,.,CASTAELNTEAFF
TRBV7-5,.,CISVSEVVELGVKVNYEQYF
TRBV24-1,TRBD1,CATSEPRTGGVGELFF
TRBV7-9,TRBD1,CASTTGQGWSDTQYF
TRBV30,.,CAWTGTPWGRRGYTF
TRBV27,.,CASSLGNNEQFF
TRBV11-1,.,CASSLRGEADTQYF
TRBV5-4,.,CASSPGSLGYEQYF
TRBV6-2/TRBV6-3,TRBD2,CASSFSGEYNEQFF
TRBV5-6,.,CASSLFRGIGTEAFF